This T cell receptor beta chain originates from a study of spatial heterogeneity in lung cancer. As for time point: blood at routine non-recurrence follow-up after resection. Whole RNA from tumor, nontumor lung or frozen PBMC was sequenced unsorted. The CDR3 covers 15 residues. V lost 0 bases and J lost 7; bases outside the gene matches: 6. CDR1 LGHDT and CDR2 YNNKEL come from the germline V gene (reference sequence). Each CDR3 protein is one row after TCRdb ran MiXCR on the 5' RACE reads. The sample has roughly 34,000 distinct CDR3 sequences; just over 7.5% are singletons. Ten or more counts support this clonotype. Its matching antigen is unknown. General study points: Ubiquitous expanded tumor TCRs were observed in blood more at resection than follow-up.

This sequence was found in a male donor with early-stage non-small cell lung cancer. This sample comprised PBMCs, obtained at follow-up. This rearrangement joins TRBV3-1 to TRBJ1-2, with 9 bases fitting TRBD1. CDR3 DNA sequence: TGTGCCAGCAGCCAAGACCTACAGGGGGCGGCTGGCTACACCTTC. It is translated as CASSQDLQGAAGYTF.